Following are 30 T cell receptor beta chains from one sample sequenced in a study of regulatory T cells in long-lasting Graves disease. Time point described: persistent/refractory GD, antithyroid drugs over 5 years with positive TRAb. Construction of the TCR library relied on RNA isolated from PBMCs. Construction of TCR beta libraries relied on iRepertoire HTBI primers and on Arm-PCR targeting CDR3 regions. TCRdb redid the calling of the multiplex PCR reads with MiXCR, one entry per CDR3 protein. This table holds roughly 400,000 distinct CDR3 sequences, about a fifth found once. The sequencing used peripheral blood mononuclear cells (PBMCs), collected when the disease was refractory, from a patient treated with antithyroid drugs. Receptors originate from a female donor with Graves disease.

This clonotype was seen at least ten times. This chain uses TRBV28 with TRBJ1-2; D not certain. CDR3 size: 13 residues. Trimming removed 6 bases at V and 5 bases at J, with 13 bases between. Germline CDR1 and CDR2: MDHEN and SYDVKM. The DNA for the CDR3 is TGTGCCAGCAGCCCCGACATGCGGTATGGCTACACCTTC. It specifies CASSPDMRYGYTF.

This clonotype was counted between two and nine times. The chain has TRBV3-1 and TRBJ2-5, with TRBD2 matching 8 bases. Germline V gives CDR1 LGHDT, CDR2 YNNKEL (reference sequence). The CDR3 spans 15 residues. Trimming took 4 bases from V and 5 from J; bases not matched to a gene: 9. CDR3 region: CASSPTQREWETQYF. CDR3 coding DNA: TGTGCCAGCAGCCCGACCCAGCGGGAGTGGGAGACCCAGTACTTC.

The chain recombines TRBV4-2 with TRBJ2-7, with D possibly called TRBD1 or TRBD2 (6 bases each). Trimming shortened V by 4 bases and J by 1 base, and 17 bases separated the two germline ends. Germline V CDR1 and CDR2: LGHNA, YNFKEQ. This CDR3 comprises 16 residues. CDR3: CASSRNPGDTSYEQYF. The CDR3 DNA sequence: TGTGCCAGCAGCCGCAATCCGGGGGACACATCCTACGAGCAGTACTTC.

Only one count was recorded for this clonotype. V and J are TRBV4-3 and TRBJ1-2; D unclear. This CDR3 contains 14 residues. CDR1 is LGHNA, CDR2 YSLEER, per germline. Trimming stripped 1 base from V and 5 bases from J, with 11 bases between. The CDR3 sequence: CASSQAGIGYGYTF. Written as DNA, the CDR3 is TGCGCCAGCAGCCAAGCAGGAATCGGGTATGGCTACACCTTC.

The V and J genes are TRBV12-3 or TRBV12-4 and TRBJ2-7, with 7 bases fitting TRBD1. The CDR3 runs 13 residues. Trimming cost V 3 bases and J 7 bases; bases outside gene matches: 6. CDR3 nucleotides: TGTGCCAGCAGTTTTTTCGGGACAGAAGAGCAGTACTTC. It specifies CASSFFGTEEQYF.

This chain links TRBV24-1 with TRBJ1-1; 8 nucleotides agree with TRBD1. The ends lost 4 bases at V and 11 bases at J; junction bases unmatched: 5. There are 12 residues in the CDR3. CDR1 is KGHDR and CDR2 is SFDVKD in the germline V gene. Here the CDR3 DNA reads TGTGCCACCAGTGACGCAGGGGGCGAGGCTTTCTTT. It yields the protein CATSDAGGEAFF.

In regard to this clonotype: At one boundary the junction diverges from the germline segment, which might be a read error. The rearrangement links TRBV5-5 to TRBJ2-7; TRBD2 matches 11 bases. This CDR3 comprises 15 residues. Per germline, CDR1 SGHKS and CDR2 YYEKEE (reference sequence). The CDR3, as DNA: TGTGCCGGCAGCCGGGTGGGACTAGCGGACTACGAGCAGTACTTC. Amino acid sequence: CAGSRVGLADYEQYF.

This clonotype turned up a few times. This sequence joins TRBV7-9 and TRBJ2-7; 8 positions agree with TRBD2. The CDR3 contains 15 residues. Germline CDR1 and CDR2: SEHNR and FQNEAQ (reference sequence). Trimming removed 1 base from V and 3 bases from J; junction bases left unmatched: 5. In nucleotides, the CDR3 is TGTGCCAGCAGCTTAGGGGGACTAGGCGTCTACGAGCAGTACTTC. It yields the protein CASSLGGLGVYEQYF.

Comment on this clonotype: A read error may account for a junction end that differs from germline. This chain joins TRBV29-1 and TRBJ2-5; 7 bases agree with TRBD1. The CDR3 covers 14 residues. Germline lookup yields CDR1 SQVTM and CDR2 ANQGSEA. The CDR3 region is CSVEGQTRRETLYF. CDR3 coding DNA: TGCAGCGTTGAGGGACAGACTCGGAGAGAGACCCTGTACTTC.

The chain couples TRBV12-3 or TRBV12-4 to TRBJ2-4; D unclear. This CDR3 comprises 14 residues. V lost 0 bases and J lost 0, with 3 bases in between. The CDR3 sequence: CASSLAIAKNIQYF. The CDR3 DNA sequence: TGTGCCAGCAGTTTAGCGATAGCCAAAAACATTCAGTACTTC.

This clonotype was counted at least ten times. The V and J genes are TRBV7-2 and TRBJ1-6, with a possible D match to TRBD1 (5 bases). The ends were cut back, 3 bases at V and 10 bases at J, with 7 bases in the middle. The V gene's germline CDR1 is SGHTA and CDR2 FQGNSA. The CDR3 covers 12 residues. The CDR3 DNA sequence: TGTGCCAGCAGCTTCTGGGGGTCACCCCTCCACTTT. Amino acids: CASSFWGSPLHF.

This clonotype appeared many times. The rearrangement uses TRBV28 and TRBJ1-1; possible D gene TRBD1, 5 bases. The V end lost 5 bases, the J end lost 3 bases, and 25 bases lay between the germline ends. This CDR3 comprises 18 residues. Germline loops: CDR1 MDHEN, CDR2 SYDVKM. The CDR3, as DNA: TGTGCCAGCAGTCACAACTCCCTGCGCGGGGGGTGGGACACTGAAGCTTTCTTT. It encodes CASSHNSLRGGWDTEAFF.

This clonotype was recorded many times. V gene TRBV3-1 combines with J gene TRBJ2-7, with 8 bases matching TRBD2. J lost 3 bases, V lost 4 bases, and 5 bases had no gene match. This CDR3 has 14 residues. Per the germline V gene, CDR1 is LGHDT and CDR2 is YNNKEL (reference sequence). The DNA for the CDR3 is TGTGCCAGCAGCCGCCCGGGGGGGAGCTACGAGCAGTACTTC. Protein product: CASSRPGGSYEQYF.

This clonotype was counted many times. The chain combines TRBV3-1 with TRBJ2-5; D may correspond to TRBD1 or TRBD2 (5 bases each). The CDR3 covers 14 residues. Deletions cut 3 bases from V and 5 bases from J, with 13 bases between. Germline lookup yields CDR1 LGHDT and CDR2 YNNKEL (reference sequence). CDR3 coding DNA: TGTGCCAGCAGCCACGCTGGGGGAGCGGAGACCCAGTACTTC. Translating gives CASSHAGGAETQYF.

The chain carries TRBV7-9 and TRBJ1-3; D remains unclear. Deletions cut 7 bases from V and 7 bases from J, with 17 bases between. The CDR3 covers 14 residues. CDR1 SEHNR and CDR2 FQNEAQ come from the germline V gene (reference sequence). CDR3 sequence (DNA): TGTGCCAGCACCTCCCGCGGGCCCGGGAACACCATATATTTT. Translating it yields CASTSRGPGNTIYF.

This clonotype has a handful of counts. The rearrangement links TRBV27 to TRBJ2-7; D is tentatively TRBD1 or TRBD2 (7 bases each). Germline V gives CDR1 MNHEY, CDR2 SMNVEV (reference sequence). V was shortened by 6 bases and J by 7 bases, with 16 bases between the two germline ends. The CDR3 covers 13 residues. The CDR3 sequence: CASRSGLQGEQYF. The CDR3 DNA follows: TGTGCCAGCAGGTCGGGACTACAGGGGGAGCAGTACTTC.

In its sample, this clonotype was seen many times. This chain connects TRBV2 to TRBJ1-2, with D maybe TRBD1 (6 bases). V lost 5 bases and J lost 1, with 8 bases in between. The CDR3 consists of 13 residues. CDR1 and CDR2 (germline): SNHLY, FYNNEI. The DNA for the CDR3 is TGTGCCAGCAGTAGACAGGATAACTATGGCTACACCTTC. Amino acid sequence: CASSRQDNYGYTF.

The chain joins TRBV20-1 to TRBJ1-2, with D possibly matching TRBD1 (6 bases). The length of the CDR3 is 16 residues. CDR1 and CDR2 (germline): DFQATT, SNEGSKA (reference sequence). Deletions cut 0 bases from V and 6 bases from J, with 20 bases between. The CDR3 DNA follows: TGCAGTGCTAGAGAGTCGGGGGCCTCCTGGGGGGATGGCTACACCTTC. This sequence encodes CSARESGASWGDGYTF.

This clonotype was counted a few times. The chain couples TRBV20-1 to TRBJ1-1; a possible D gene is TRBD1 (6 bases). Germline V gene data show CDR1 as DFQATT and CDR2 as SNEGSKA (reference sequence). Between the trimmed V and J ends, which lost 3 bases and 0 bases, there was a span of 17 bases. The CDR3 is 16 amino acids. Written as DNA, the CDR3 is TGCAGTGCTAGGGATGTAATACAGGGACTGAACACTGAAGCTTTCTTT. Translation gives CSARDVIQGLNTEAFF.

This clonotype was counted many times. Written as DNA, the CDR3 is TGTGCCAGCAGCCAAAGATTGGCAGGGTACACTGAAGCTTTCTTT. It encodes CASSQRLAGYTEAFF. The chain recombines TRBV7-2 with TRBJ1-1, with D perhaps matching TRBD1 (5 bases). This CDR3 has 15 residues. CDR1 and CDR2 from the germline V gene are SGHTA and FQGNSA. The germline V and J ends were trimmed by 5 bases and 3 bases, with 16 bases remaining between them.

To note about this clonotype: Since the CDR3 does not end with the conserved phenylalanine or tryptophan, this likely comes from a read error. The chain combines TRBV12-3 or TRBV12-4 with TRBJ2-1; 7 nucleotides agree with TRBD2. This CDR3 is built from 13 residues. The DNA of the CDR3 is TGTGCCAGCCGTTTCGGTAGCGGGAATGAGCAGTTCTCC. It codes for CASRFGSGNEQFS.

This clonotype was observed a few times. This rearrangement joins TRBV7-8 to TRBJ2-7; TRBD1 matches 10 bases. This CDR3 is 14 amino acids long. Germline trimming cut 4 bases from V and 6 bases from J; bases unmatched to any gene: 6. CDR1 and CDR2 (germline): SGHVS, FQNEAQ. The CDR3 reads CASSYRRDRGEQYF. In DNA, the CDR3 is TGTGCCAGCAGCTACCGCCGGGACAGGGGCGAGCAGTACTTC.

V and J are TRBV7-9 and TRBJ1-1, with 8 bases aligning to TRBD1. V gave up 7 bases and J gave up 4 bases; unmatched junction bases: 17. The CDR3 totals 17 residues. Germline CDR1 SEHNR, CDR2 FQNEAQ (reference sequence). This CDR3 reads CASMMWDRRFSGTEAFF. The CDR3 DNA reads TGTGCCAGCATGATGTGGGACAGGAGGTTTTCGGGCACTGAAGCTTTCTTT.

This clonotype came up a few times. V and J are TRBV28 and TRBJ2-1; D gene ambiguous. Trimming pared 10 bases from V and 3 bases from J, leaving 19 bases between. Germline V gene lookup returns CDR1 MDHEN and CDR2 SYDVKM. This CDR3 is 15 amino acids long. CDR3 protein: CATSTQARIYNEQFF. The CDR3 region has the DNA TGTGCCACCTCCACTCAGGCGCGTATCTACAATGAGCAGTTCTTC.

The chain uses TRBV29-1 and TRBJ2-3, with a tentative D call TRBD2 (6 bases). V shed 4 bases and J shed 2 bases, with 13 bases lying between them. Germline V gives CDR1 SQVTM, CDR2 ANQGSEA. This CDR3 has 14 amino acids. CDR3 in DNA: TGCAGCGTTGTCGGGGGACTTCTCACAGATACGCAGTATTTT. Protein product: CSVVGGLLTDTQYF.

This clonotype was picked up a small number of times. The V and J genes are TRBV13 and TRBJ2-5; TRBD2 might be the D (5 bases). The CDR3 extends over 14 amino acids. Germline V gene lookup returns CDR1 PRHDT and CDR2 FYEKMQ (reference sequence). V was trimmed by 8 bases and J by 5 bases, leaving 18 bases between them. CDR3 bases: TGTGCCAGCGCCGTAAGACGGGATGGTGAGACCCAGTACTTC. The encoded protein is CASAVRRDGETQYF.

This clonotype was recorded at least ten times. This chain joins TRBV20-1 and TRBJ1-1; TRBD1 matches at 9 bases. Per the germline V gene, CDR1 is DFQATT and CDR2 is SNEGSKA (reference sequence). V shed 0 bases and J 8 bases; nucleotides not matched to a gene: 4. The CDR3 totals 13 residues. CDR3 sequence reads: CSARDWTGAEAFF. CDR3 nucleotide sequence: TGCAGTGCTAGAGATTGGACAGGGGCAGAAGCTTTCTTT.

The rearrangement joins TRBV28 to TRBJ2-7, with TRBD1 matching over 8 bases. CDR3 length: 16 amino acids. With V trimmed by 2 bases and J by 2 bases, 8 bases remained unmatched. Germline CDR1 MDHEN, CDR2 SYDVKM. CDR3 nucleotide sequence: TGTGCCAGCAGTTTAACCGTCGGGACAGGAGCCTACGAGCAGTACTTC. It codes for CASSLTVGTGAYEQYF.

The rearrangement uses TRBV7-8 and TRBJ1-3; D is perhaps TRBD1 (6 bases). Germline CDR1 and CDR2: SGHVS and FQNEAQ. The CDR3 totals 15 residues. Between the trimmed V and J ends, which lost 3 bases and 4 bases, there was a span of 13 bases. This CDR3 is CASSLGRTAGNTIYF. DNA for the CDR3: TGTGCCAGCAGCTTGGGGCGGACAGCAGGAAACACCATATATTTT.

The gene calls are TRBV28 and TRBJ1-6, with a weak D call TRBD1 (5 bases). CDR1 is MDHEN and CDR2 is SYDVKM in the germline V gene. CDR3 length: 17 residues. V was clipped by 8 bases and J by 9 bases, with 26 bases between them. In DNA, the CDR3 is TGTGCCAGCCGACCCCCCCTAGGGCCCGGGCAGGGTTCACCCCTCCACTTT. This codes for CASRPPLGPGQGSPLHF.